The entry that follows covers one T cell receptor (beta chain) sequence. The antigen is unknown. It was across several immunoSEQ plates that each subset's genomic DNA was evenly split. When replicate PCRs were run on sorted subsets, they used approximately 210 ng DNA, about 30,000 T cell genomes. The table came from immunoSEQ multiplex PCR; TCRdb's copy has only in-frame clones and leaves some out. The repertoire holds approximately 1.4 million clones, with 95% to 99% as singletons. Germline trimming cut 8 bases from V and 5 bases from J; bases unmatched to any gene: 12. This CDR3 contains 14 residues. These data belong to a study of shared clonotypes between healthy human individuals. Findings of the study overall: Generation of non-shared clonotypes was less probable than generation of clonotypes shared by all four donors. Of the naive CD4 clonotypes, around 4.7% were shared across several donors.

Specimen: naive CD4+ T cells sorted from blood. Subset meaning: CD45RA+ positively selected. The TCR was taken from a man aged 25-40 years in good health. J is TRBJ1-1 and V is TRBV5-3; TRBD1 aligns across 7 bases. TRBV5-3 is assigned to the ORF class and has an uncertain function. The CDR3 bases are TGTGCCAGCAGACAGGGTTATGGGAGGACTGAAGCTTTCTTT. Translation gives CASRQGYGRTEAFF.